This T cell receptor beta chain appears in the sequencing data of a study of STAT5B mutations in CD4+ large granular lymphocyte leukemia. Study-wide background: The CDR3 'QG' motif was associated with a particular HLA allele among healthy donors.

Libraries were prepared by immunoSEQ multiplex PCR; TCRdb keeps only in-frame clonotypes and omits some of them. The sample includes about 30,000 clones, around 70% of them seen just once. The germline V and J ends were trimmed by 5 bases and 4 bases, with 12 bases remaining between them. Germline V CDR1 and CDR2: LNHNV, YYDKDF (reference sequence). This CDR3 spans 14 amino acids. With respect to this clone: Its antigen remains unidentified.

Whole-study findings and limits: No patients shared main leukemic clonotypes, though less than 30% appeared at low frequency elsewhere.

This TCR derives from a human donor in good health. The sequenced sample was CD4+ T cells from blood buffy coats. The genes are TRBV15 and TRBJ1-3; D is unclear. The CDR3 DNA follows: TGTGCCACCAGCGCACAAATGGGGGGAAACACCATATATTTT. Its protein is CATSAQMGGNTIYF.